This is a list of T cell receptor beta chains from one sample in a study of early T cells in non-severe SARS-CoV-2 infection. From the 5' RACE reads, TCRdb called clonotypes with MiXCR, one entry per CDR3 protein. The sample includes nearly 80,000 distinct CDR3 sequences, 13% of them seen just once. The material sequenced was whole blood. These receptors all stem from an adult who was a healthcare worker with PCR-confirmed SARS-CoV-2 infection or an uninfected control (not recorded which). The CDR3 runs from the conserved cysteine through the conserved F or W. The order of the fields is D gene, J gene, clone size, V gene, CDR3 protein, CDR3 DNA. The D gene is left open where the match is weak. For some rows the clone size is stated as once, few or many, or as a class when expanded; others skip it.

d_gene: TRBD1
j_gene: TRBJ2-2
abundance: -
v_gene: TRBV12-3/TRBV12-4
CDR3aa: CASSWGQTDTGELFF
CDR3nt: TGTGCCAGCAGCTGGGGACAGACAGACACCGGGGAGCTGTTTTTT

d_gene: -
j_gene: TRBJ2-7
abundance: -
v_gene: TRBV9
CDR3aa: CASSTSDSYEQYF
CDR3nt: TGTGCCAGCAGCACATCGGACAGCTACGAGCAGTACTTC

d_gene: TRBD1
j_gene: TRBJ1-4
abundance: many
v_gene: TRBV29-1
CDR3aa: CSAGTGVDEKLFF
CDR3nt: TGCAGCGCCGGGACAGGGGTTGATGAAAAACTGTTTTTT

d_gene: -
j_gene: TRBJ1-5
abundance: many
v_gene: TRBV28
CDR3aa: CASRPQNQPQHF
CDR3nt: TGTGCCAGCAGACCCCAGAATCAGCCCCAGCATTTT

d_gene: TRBD1
j_gene: TRBJ1-1
abundance: -
v_gene: TRBV7-9
CDR3aa: CASSRLDRGDTEAFF
CDR3nt: TGTGCCAGCAGCAGATTGGACAGGGGGGACACTGAAGCTTTCTTT

d_gene: -
j_gene: TRBJ1-1
abundance: few
v_gene: TRBV28
CDR3aa: CASTKGREAFF
CDR3nt: TGTGCCAGTACGAAGGGCAGGGAGGCTTTCTTT

d_gene: TRBD2
j_gene: TRBJ2-1
abundance: few
v_gene: TRBV20-1
CDR3aa: CSASAPGLAGVGEQFF
CDR3nt: TGCAGTGCTAGTGCGCCGGGACTAGCGGGAGTGGGAGAGCAGTTCTTC

d_gene: -
j_gene: TRBJ2-6
abundance: -
v_gene: TRBV5-1
CDR3aa: CASSLAAGPTGANVLTF
CDR3nt: TGCGCCAGCAGCTTGGCGGCGGGGCCGACGGGGGCCAACGTCCTGACTTTC

d_gene: TRBD2
j_gene: TRBJ2-7
abundance: many
v_gene: TRBV20-1
CDR3aa: CSAVLAGERRATYEQYF
CDR3nt: TGCAGTGCTGTACTAGCGGGAGAACGACGGGCAACCTACGAGCAGTACTTC

d_gene: -
j_gene: TRBJ2-3
abundance: -
v_gene: TRBV29-1
CDR3aa: CSVVPSDTDTQYF
CDR3nt: TGCAGCGTTGTCCCTAGCGACACAGATACGCAGTATTTT

d_gene: -
j_gene: TRBJ1-6
abundance: many
v_gene: TRBV7-2
CDR3aa: CASSLDMNSPLHF
CDR3nt: TGTGCCAGCAGCTTAGACATGAATTCACCCCTCCACTTT

d_gene: TRBD1
j_gene: TRBJ1-5
abundance: few
v_gene: TRBV7-2
CDR3aa: CASSTGTVLQPQHF
CDR3nt: TGTGCCAGCAGCACTGGGACAGTCCTGCAGCCCCAGCATTTT

d_gene: -
j_gene: TRBJ1-1
abundance: many
v_gene: TRBV10-3
CDR3aa: CAISGMNTEAFF
CDR3nt: TGTGCCATCTCAGGAATGAACACTGAAGCTTTCTTT